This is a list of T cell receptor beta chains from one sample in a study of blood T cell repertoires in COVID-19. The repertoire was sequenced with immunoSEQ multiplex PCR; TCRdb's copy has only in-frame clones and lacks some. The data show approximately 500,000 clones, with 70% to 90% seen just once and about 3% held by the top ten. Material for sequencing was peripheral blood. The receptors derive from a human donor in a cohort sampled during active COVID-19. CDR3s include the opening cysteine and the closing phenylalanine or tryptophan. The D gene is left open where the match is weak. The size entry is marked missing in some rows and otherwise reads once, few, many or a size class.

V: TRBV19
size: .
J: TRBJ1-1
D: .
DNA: TGTGCCAGTAGTATACTCGACTCAAACACTGAAGCTTTCTTT
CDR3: CASSILDSNTEAFF

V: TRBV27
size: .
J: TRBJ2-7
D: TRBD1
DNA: TGTGCCAGCAGCCAAGGGGGCCGGCTTCGGGAGCAGTACTTC
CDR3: CASSQGGRLREQYF

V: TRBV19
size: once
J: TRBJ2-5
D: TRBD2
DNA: TGTGCCAGTAGTATGGCCTTACCCGGAGCGGGAGGCCAAGAGACCCAGTACTTC
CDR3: CASSMALPGAGGQETQYF

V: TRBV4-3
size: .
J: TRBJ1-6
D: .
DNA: TGCGCCAGCAGCCAAGAGCAGGGGCGTTCACCCCTCCACTTT
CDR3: CASSQEQGRSPLHF

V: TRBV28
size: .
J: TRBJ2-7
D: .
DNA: TGTGCCAGCAGTTTACCGGGGTTCCTCCCCTACGAGCAGTACTTC
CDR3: CASSLPGFLPYEQYF

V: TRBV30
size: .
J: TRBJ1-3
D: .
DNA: TGTGCCTGGAAGTTTGAGGGAAACACCATATATTTT
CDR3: CAWKFEGNTIYF

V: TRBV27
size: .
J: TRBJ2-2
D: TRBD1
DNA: TGTGCCAGCAGGATCGGGACAGGGGCCGGGGAGCTGTTTTTT
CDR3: CASRIGTGAGELFF

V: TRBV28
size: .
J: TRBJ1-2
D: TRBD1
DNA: TGTGCCAGCAGCCGAGTGGAGGTCACAGGGGGCTATGGCTACACCTTC
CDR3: CASSRVEVTGGYGYTF

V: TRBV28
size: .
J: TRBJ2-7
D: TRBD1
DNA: TGTGCCAGCAGTTTATATTTCACAGGGGACCCCTACGAGCAGTACTTC
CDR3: CASSLYFTGDPYEQYF

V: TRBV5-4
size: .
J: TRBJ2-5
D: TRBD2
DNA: TGTGCCAGCAGCTCCCTAGCGGGAGGAGGGGGAGAGACCCAGTACTTC
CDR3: CASSSLAGGGGETQYF

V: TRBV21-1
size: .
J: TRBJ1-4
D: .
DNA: TGTGCCAGCAGCAAACGGATTCCGACCCGGGGGGGGTTAAATGAAAAACTGTTTTTT
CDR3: CASSKRIPTRGGLNEKLFF

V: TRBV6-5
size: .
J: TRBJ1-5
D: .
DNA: TGTGCCAGCAGTACAGGGCCGGGGAATCAGCCCCAGCATTTT
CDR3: CASSTGPGNQPQHF